This TCR beta chain appears in the sequencing data of a study of T cells in Graves' hyperthyroidism and ophthalmopathy. This clonotype was picked up many times. Its antigen is unidentified. There were TCR beta CDR3 regions amplified from RNA transcripts. The TCR CDR3 was amplified in a first-round RT-PCR using the HTBI primer set. TCRdb independently ran MiXCR on the multiplex PCR reads; one entry per CDR3 protein. The sample includes around 540,000 distinct CDR3 sequences, under 60% of them seen just once. The V gene's germline CDR1 is SGHTA and CDR2 FQGNSA. V was clipped by 2 bases and J by 0 bases, with 8 bases between them. This CDR3 spans 14 amino acids. Stability of Graves' hyperthyroidism was defined as absent ophthalmopathy progression within 18 months. Lactation, pregnancy, other autoimmune disease or uncontrolled infection excluded patients. Broader study findings: Ophthalmopathy was separated from stable hyperthyroidism by a 13 V-J model.

Sequenced sample: peripheral blood or thyroid tissue (not recorded which). This sequence was found in a woman aged 18-29 years with Graves' hyperthyroidism. The V gene is TRBV7-2, the J gene TRBJ2-7; no clear D gene. The CDR3 spells CASSLTYLSYEQYF. CDR3 sequence (DNA): TGTGCCAGCAGCTTAACTTACCTCTCCTACGAGCAGTACTTC. Based on the CDR3 plus reference TRBV7-2 and TRBJ2-7, the full variable domain is GAGVSQSPSNKVTEKGKDVELRCDPISGHTALYWYRQSLGQGLEFLIYFQGNSAPDKSGLPSDRFSAERTGGSVSTLTIQRTQQEDSAVYLCASSLTYLSYEQYFGPGTRLTVT.